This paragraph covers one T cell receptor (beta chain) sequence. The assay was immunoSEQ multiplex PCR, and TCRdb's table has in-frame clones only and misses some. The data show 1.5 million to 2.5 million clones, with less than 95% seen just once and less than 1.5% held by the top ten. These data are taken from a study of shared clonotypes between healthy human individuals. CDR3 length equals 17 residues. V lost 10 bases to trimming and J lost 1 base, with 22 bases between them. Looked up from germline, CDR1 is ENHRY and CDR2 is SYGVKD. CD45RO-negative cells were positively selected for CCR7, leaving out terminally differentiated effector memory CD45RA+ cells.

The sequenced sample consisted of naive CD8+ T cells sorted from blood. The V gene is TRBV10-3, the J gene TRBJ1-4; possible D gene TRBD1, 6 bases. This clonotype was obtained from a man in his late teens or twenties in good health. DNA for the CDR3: TGTGCCACCCCGGGACAAGGTCTTATTGTAACTAATGAAAAACTGTTTTTT. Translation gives CATPGQGLIVTNEKLFF.